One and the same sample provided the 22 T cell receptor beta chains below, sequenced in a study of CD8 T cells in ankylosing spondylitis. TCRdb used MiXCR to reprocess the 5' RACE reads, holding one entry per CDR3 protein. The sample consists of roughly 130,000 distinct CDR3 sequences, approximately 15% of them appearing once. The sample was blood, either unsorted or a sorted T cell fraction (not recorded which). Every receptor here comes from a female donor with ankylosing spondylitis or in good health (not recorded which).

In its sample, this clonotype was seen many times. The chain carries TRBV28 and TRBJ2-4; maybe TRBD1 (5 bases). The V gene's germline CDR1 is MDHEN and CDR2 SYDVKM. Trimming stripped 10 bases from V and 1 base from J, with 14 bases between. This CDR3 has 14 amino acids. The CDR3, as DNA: TGTGCCACCTCGCAGGGATTGGCCAAAAACATTCAGTACTTC. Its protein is CATSQGLAKNIQYF.

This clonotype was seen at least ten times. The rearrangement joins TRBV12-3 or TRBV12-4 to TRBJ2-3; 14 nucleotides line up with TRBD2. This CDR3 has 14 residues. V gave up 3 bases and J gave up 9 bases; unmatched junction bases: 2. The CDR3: CASSLGTSGSTQYF. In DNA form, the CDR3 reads TGTGCCAGCAGTTTGGGGACTAGCGGGAGCACGCAGTATTTT.

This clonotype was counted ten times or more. Here the CDR3 DNA reads TGTGCCAGCAGTGTCCTCGGTAATTCACCCCTCCACTTT. Translating it yields CASSVLGNSPLHF. The J gene is TRBJ1-6, the V gene TRBV6-5; D unclear. This CDR3 is 13 amino acids long. Germline assignment: CDR1 MNHEY and CDR2 SVGAGI. Trimming took off 5 bases at V and 6 bases at J, with 8 bases between the two ends.

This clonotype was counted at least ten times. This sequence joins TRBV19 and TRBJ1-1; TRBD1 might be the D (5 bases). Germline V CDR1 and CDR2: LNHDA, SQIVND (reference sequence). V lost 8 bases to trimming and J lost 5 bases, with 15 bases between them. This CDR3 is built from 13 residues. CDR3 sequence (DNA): TGTGCCAGTGCGGTTGGGGCGGGGACTGAAGCTTTCTTT. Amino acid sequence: CASAVGAGTEAFF. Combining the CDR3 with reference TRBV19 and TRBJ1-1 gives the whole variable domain DGGITQSPKYLFRKEGQNVTLSCEQNLNHDAMYWYRQDPGQGLRLIYYSQIVNDFQKGDIAEGYSVSREKKESFPLTVTSAQKNPTAFYLCASAVGAGTEAFFGQGTRLTVV.

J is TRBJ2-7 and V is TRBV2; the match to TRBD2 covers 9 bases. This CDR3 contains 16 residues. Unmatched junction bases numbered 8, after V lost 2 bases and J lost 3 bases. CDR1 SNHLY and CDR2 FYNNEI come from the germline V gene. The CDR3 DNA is TGTGCCAGCAGTGAATTGGTGACTAGCGGAATCTACGAGCAGTACTTC. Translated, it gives CASSELVTSGIYEQYF.

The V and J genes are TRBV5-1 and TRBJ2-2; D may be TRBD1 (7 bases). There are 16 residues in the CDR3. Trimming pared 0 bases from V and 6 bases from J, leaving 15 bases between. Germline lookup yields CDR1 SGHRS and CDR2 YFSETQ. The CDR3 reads CASSLAAGGQSGELFF. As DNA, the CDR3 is TGCGCCAGCAGCTTGGCAGCAGGGGGGCAATCCGGGGAGCTGTTTTTT.

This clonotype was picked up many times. DNA of the CDR3: TGCAGTGCTATCAGGGAGAATGAGCAGTTCTTC. It encodes CSAIRENEQFF. This chain uses TRBV20-1 with TRBJ2-1; the D gene could be TRBD1 or TRBD2 (5 bases each). This CDR3 contains 11 residues. V dropped 4 bases and J dropped 7 bases, with 8 bases sitting between them. Germline CDR1 DFQATT, CDR2 SNEGSKA (reference sequence).

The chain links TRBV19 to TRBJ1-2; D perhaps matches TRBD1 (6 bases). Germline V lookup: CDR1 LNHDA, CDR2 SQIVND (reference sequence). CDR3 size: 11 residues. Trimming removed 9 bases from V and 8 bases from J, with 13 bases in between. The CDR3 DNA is TGTGCCAGCGACGGGGGGGCAGGCTACACCTTC. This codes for CASDGGAGYTF.

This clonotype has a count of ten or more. The CDR3 loop is CARLEGDTQYF. The DNA for the CDR3 is TGTGCCAGATTAGAGGGGGATACGCAGTATTTT. This chain uses TRBV7-2 with TRBJ2-3; D assignment may be TRBD1 or TRBD2 (5 bases each). Germline CDR1 and CDR2: SGHTA and FQGNSA. V lost 9 bases and J lost 6, with 10 bases in between. CDR3 length: 11 amino acids.

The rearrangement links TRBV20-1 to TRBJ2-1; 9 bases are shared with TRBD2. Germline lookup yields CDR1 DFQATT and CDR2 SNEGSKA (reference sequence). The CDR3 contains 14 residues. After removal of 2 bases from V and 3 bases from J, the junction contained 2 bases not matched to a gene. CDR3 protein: CSARRLAVYNEQFF. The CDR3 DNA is TGCAGTGCTAGAAGACTAGCGGTCTACAATGAGCAGTTCTTC.

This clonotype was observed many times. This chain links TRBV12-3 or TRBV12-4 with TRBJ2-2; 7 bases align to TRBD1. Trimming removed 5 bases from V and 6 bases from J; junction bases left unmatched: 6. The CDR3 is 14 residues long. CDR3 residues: CASSPWTGAGELFF. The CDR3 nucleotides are TGTGCCAGCAGTCCCTGGACAGGAGCCGGGGAGCTGTTTTTT.

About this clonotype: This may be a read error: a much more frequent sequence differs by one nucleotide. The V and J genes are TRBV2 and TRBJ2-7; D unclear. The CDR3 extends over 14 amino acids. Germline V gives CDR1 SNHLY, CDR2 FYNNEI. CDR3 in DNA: TGTGCCAGCAGTGACGTTCGAAACTCCTACGAGGAGTACTTC. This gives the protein CASSDVRNSYEEYF.

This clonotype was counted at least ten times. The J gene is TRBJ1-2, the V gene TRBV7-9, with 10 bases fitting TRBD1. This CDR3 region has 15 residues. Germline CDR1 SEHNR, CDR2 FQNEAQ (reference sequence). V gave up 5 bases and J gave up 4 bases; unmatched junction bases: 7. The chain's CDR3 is CASSHSTGGIYGYTF. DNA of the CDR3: TGTGCCAGCAGCCACTCGACAGGGGGCATCTATGGCTACACCTTC.

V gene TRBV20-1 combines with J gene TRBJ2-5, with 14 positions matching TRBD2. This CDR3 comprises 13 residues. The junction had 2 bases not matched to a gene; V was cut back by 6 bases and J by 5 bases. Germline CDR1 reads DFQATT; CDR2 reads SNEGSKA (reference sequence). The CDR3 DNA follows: TGCAGTGCCGGGACTAGCGGGAGCGAGACCCAGTACTTC. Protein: CSAGTSGSETQYF.

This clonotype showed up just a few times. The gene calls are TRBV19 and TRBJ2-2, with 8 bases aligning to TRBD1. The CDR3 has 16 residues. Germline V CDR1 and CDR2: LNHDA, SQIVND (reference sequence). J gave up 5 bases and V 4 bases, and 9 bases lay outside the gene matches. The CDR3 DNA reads TGTGCCAGTAGTACAGGGGGCGGATTTAGGACCGGGGAGCTGTTTTTT. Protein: CASSTGGGFRTGELFF. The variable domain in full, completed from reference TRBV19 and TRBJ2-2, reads DGGITQSPKYLFRKEGQNVTLSCEQNLNHDAMYWYRQDPGQGLRLIYYSQIVNDFQKGDIAEGYSVSREKKESFPLTVTSAQKNPTAFYLCASSTGGGFRTGELFFGEGSRLTVL.

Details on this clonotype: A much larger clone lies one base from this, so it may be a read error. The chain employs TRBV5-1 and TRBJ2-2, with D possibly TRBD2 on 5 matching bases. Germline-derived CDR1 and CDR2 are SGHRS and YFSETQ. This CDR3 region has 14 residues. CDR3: CANSPLGVTGELFF. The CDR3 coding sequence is TGCGCCAACAGCCCGCTCGGGGTAACAGGGGAGCTGTTTTTT.

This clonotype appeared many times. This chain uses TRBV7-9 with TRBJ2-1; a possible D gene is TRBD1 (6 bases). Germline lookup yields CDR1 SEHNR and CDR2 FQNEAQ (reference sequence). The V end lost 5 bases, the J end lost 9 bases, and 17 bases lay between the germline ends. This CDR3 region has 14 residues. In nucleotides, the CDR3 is TGTGCCAGCAGCCAGTCCCACAGGGCTGGTGAGCAGTTCTTC. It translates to CASSQSHRAGEQFF.

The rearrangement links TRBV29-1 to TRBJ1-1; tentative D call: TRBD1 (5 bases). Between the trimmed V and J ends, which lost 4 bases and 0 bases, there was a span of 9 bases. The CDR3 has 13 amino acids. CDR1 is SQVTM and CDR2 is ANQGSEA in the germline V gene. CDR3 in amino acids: CSVAGPVNTEAFF. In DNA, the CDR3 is TGCAGCGTTGCGGGGCCCGTGAACACTGAAGCTTTCTTT.

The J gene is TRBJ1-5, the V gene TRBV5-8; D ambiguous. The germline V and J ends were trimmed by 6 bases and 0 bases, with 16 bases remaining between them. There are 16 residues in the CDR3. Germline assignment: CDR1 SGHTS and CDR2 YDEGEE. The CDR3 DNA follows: TGTGCCAGCATCACCGGGTCCCGTTATAGCAATCAGCCCCAGCATTTT. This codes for CASITGSRYSNQPQHF. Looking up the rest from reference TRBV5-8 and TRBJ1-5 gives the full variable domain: EAGVTQSPTHLIKTRGQQATLRCSPISGHTSVYWYQQALGLGLQFLLWYDEGEERNRGNFPPRFSGRQFPNYSSELNVNALELEDSALYLCASITGSRYSNQPQHFGDGTRLSIL.

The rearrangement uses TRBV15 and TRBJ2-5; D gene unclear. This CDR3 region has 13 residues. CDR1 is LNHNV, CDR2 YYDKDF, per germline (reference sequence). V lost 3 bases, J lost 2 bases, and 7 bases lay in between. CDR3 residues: CATSSAKQETQYF. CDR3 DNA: TGTGCCACCAGCAGTGCTAAACAAGAGACCCAGTACTTC.

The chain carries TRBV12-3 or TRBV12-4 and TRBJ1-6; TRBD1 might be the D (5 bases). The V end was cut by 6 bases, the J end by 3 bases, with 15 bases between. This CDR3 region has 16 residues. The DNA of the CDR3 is TGTGCCAGCAGCCAAGAGAGCGGGGGCTATAATTCACCCCTCCACTTT. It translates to CASSQESGGYNSPLHF.

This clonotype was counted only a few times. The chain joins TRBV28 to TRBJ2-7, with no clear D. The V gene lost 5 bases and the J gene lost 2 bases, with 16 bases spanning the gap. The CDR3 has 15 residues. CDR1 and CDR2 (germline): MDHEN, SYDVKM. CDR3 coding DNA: TGTGCCAGCAGTGGCGTAGTGCCCCACCCCTACGAGCAGTACTTC. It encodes CASSGVVPHPYEQYF.